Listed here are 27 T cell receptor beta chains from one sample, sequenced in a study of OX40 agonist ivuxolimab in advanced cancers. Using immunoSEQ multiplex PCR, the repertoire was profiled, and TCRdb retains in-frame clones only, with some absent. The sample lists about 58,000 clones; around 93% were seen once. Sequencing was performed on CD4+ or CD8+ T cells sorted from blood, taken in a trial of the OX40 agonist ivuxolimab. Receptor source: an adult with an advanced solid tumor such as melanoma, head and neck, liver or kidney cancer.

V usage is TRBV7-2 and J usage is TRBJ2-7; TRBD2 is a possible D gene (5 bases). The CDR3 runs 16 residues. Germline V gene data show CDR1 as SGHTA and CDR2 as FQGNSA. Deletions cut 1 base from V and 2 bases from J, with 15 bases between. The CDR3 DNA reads TGTGCCAGCAGCTTAGACGTAGGAGGAACGCCCTACGAGCAGTACTTC. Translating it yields CASSLDVGGTPYEQYF.

The CDR3 DNA sequence: TGTGCCAGCAGCCGCAGGATTAGCACAGATACGCAGTATTTT. This encodes CASSRRISTDTQYF. This chain joins TRBV7-2 and TRBJ2-3; no reliable D call. Germline V gives CDR1 SGHTA, CDR2 FQGNSA. Trimming took 5 bases from V and 0 from J, leaving 9 bases between them. The length of the CDR3 is 14 residues.

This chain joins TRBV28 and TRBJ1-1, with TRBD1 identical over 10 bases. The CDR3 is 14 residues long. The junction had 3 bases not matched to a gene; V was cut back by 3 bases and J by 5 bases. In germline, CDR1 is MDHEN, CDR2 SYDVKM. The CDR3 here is CASSFDRGQTEAFF. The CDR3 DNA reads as TGTGCCAGCAGTTTTGACAGGGGGCAAACTGAAGCTTTCTTT. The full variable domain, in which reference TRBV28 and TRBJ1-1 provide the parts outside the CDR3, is DVKVTQSSRYLVKRTGEKVFLECVQDMDHENMFWYRQDPGLGLRLIYFSYDVKMKEKGDIPEGYSVSREKKERFSLILESASTNQTSMYLCASSFDRGQTEAFFGQGTRLTVV.

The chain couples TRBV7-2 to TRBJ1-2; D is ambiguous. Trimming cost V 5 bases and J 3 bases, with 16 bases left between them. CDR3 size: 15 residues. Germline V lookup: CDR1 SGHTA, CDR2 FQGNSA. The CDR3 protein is CASSPEDGNYYGYTF. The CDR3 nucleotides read TGTGCCAGCAGCCCAGAGGACGGAAACTACTATGGCTACACCTTC.

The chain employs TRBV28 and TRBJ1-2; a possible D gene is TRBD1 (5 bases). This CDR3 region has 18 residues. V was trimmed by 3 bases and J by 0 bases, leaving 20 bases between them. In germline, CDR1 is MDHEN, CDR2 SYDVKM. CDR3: CASSLTGTPVSANYGYTF. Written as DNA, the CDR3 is TGTGCCAGCAGTTTGACCGGGACTCCCGTTTCGGCTAACTATGGCTACACCTTC.

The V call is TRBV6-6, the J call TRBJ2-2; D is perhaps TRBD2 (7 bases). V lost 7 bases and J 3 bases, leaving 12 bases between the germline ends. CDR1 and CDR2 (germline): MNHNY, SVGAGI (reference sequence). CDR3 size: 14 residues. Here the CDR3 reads CASKAGADTGELFF. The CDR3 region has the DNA TGTGCCAGCAAGGCGGGGGCGGACACCGGGGAGCTGTTTTTT.

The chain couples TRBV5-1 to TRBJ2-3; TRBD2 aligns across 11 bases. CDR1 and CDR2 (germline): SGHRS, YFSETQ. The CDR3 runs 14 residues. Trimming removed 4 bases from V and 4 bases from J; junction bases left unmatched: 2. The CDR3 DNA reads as TGCGCCAGCAGCCTGACTAGCGGGGCAGATACGCAGTATTTT. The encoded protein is CASSLTSGADTQYF.

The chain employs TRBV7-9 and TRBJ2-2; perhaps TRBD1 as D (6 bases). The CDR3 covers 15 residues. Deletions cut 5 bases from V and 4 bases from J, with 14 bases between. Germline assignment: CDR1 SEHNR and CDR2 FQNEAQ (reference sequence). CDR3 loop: CASSPNREITGELFF. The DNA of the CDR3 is TGTGCCAGCAGCCCCAACAGGGAAATCACCGGGGAGCTGTTTTTT.

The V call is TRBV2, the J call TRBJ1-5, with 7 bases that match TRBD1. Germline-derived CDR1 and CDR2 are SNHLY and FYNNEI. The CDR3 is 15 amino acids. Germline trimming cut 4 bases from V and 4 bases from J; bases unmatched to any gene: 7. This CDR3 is CASSVGQGVNQPQHF. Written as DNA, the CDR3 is TGTGCCAGCAGTGTTGGCCAGGGGGTAAATCAGCCCCAGCATTTT.

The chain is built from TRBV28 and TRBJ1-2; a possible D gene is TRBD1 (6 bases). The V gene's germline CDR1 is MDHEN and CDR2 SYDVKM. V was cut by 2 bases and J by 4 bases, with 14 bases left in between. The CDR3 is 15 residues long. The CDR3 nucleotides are TGTGCCAGCAGTTTAGACCAGGGGAAAATCTATGGCTACACCTTC. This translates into CASSLDQGKIYGYTF.

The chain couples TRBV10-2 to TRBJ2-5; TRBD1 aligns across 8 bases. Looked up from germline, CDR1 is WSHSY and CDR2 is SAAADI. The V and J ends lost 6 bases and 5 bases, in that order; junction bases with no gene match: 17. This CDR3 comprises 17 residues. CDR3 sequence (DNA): TGCGCCAGCAGCGAAAATGAGAGGACAGGGAAAAGGGAGACCCAGTACTTC. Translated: CASSENERTGKRETQYF.

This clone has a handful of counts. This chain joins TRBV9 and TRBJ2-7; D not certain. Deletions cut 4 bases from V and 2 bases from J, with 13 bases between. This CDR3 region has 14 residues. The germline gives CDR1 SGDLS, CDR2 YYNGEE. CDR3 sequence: CASSPVDFAYEQYF. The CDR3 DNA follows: TGTGCCAGCAGCCCTGTGGATTTCGCCTACGAGCAGTACTTC.

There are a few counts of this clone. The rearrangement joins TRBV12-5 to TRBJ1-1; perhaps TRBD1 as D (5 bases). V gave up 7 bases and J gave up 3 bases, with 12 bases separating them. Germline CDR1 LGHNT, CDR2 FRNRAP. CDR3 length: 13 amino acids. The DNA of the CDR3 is TGTGCTAGTGCCTGGGGGATCGACACTGAAGCTTTCTTT. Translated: CASAWGIDTEAFF.

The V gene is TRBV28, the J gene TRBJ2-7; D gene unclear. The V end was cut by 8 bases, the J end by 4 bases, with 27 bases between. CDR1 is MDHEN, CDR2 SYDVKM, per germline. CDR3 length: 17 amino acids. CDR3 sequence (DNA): TGTGCCAGCCGACCTCCTGTGGTCGGGCCACGATCGTACGAGCAGTACTTC. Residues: CASRPPVVGPRSYEQYF.

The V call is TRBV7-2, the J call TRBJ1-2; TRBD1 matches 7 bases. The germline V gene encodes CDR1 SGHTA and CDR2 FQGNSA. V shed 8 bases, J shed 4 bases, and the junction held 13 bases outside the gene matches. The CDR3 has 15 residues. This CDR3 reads CASSPGAGQRYGYTF. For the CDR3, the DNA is TGTGCCAGCTCCCCCGGGGCGGGACAGCGCTATGGCTACACCTTC.

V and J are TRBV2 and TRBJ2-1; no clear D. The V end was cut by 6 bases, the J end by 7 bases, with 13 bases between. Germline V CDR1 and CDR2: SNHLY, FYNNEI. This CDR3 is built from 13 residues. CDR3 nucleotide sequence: TGTGCCAGCAGCCTTGGACCCCTAAATGAGCAGTTCTTC. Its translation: CASSLGPLNEQFF.

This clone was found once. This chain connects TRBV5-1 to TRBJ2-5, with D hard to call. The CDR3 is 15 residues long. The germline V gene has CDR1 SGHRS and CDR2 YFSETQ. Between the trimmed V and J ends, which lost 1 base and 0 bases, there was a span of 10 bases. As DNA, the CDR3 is TGCGCCAGCAGCTTGAATTCGGGCTACCAAGAGACCCAGTACTTC. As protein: CASSLNSGYQETQYF.

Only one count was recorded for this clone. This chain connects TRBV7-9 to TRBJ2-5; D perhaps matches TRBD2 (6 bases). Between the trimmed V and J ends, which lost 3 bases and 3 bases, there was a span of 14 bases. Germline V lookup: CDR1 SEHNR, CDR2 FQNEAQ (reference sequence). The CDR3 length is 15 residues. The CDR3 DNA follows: TGTGCCAGCAGCTTGGAGGGAGTATTCGAAGAGACCCAGTACTTC. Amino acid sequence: CASSLEGVFEETQYF.

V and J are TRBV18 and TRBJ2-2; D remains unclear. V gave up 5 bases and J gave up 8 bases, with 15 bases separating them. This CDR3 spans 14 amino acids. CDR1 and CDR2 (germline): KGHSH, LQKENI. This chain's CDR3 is CASSKGPIGGELFF. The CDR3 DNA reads TGTGCCAGCTCAAAAGGACCTATCGGAGGGGAGCTGTTTTTT.

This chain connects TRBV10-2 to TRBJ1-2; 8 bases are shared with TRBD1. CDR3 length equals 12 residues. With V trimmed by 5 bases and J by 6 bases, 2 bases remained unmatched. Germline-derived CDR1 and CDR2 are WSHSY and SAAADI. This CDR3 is CASSPGGDGYTF. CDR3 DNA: TGCGCCAGCAGTCCAGGGGGCGATGGCTACACCTTC.

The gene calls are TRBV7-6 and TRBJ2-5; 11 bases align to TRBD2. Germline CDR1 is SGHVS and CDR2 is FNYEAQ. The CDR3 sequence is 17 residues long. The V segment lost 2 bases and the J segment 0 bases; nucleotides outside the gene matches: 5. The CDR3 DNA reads TGTGCCAGCAGCTTAAGCCTAGCGGGAGGATACCAAGAGACCCAGTACTTC. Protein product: CASSLSLAGGYQETQYF.

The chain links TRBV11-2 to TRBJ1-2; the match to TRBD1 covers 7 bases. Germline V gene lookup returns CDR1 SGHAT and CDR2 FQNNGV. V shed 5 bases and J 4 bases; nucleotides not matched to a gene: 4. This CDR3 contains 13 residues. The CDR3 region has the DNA TGTGCCAGCAGCGTTCAGGGGGGCTATGGCTACACCTTC. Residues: CASSVQGGYGYTF.

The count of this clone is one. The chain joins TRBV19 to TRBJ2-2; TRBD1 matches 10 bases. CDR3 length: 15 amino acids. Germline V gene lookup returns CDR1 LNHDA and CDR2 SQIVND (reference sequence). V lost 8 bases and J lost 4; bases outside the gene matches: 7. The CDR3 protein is CASGDRGGITGELFF. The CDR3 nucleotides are TGTGCCAGTGGGGACAGGGGAGGGATCACCGGGGAGCTGTTTTTT.

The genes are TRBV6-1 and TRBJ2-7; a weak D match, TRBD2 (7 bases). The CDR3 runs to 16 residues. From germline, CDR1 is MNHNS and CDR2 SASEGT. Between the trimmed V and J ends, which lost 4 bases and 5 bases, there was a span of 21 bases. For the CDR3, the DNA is TGTGCCAGCAGTGTCGGGTGGGGGACGGGGGGCGACGAGCAGTACTTC. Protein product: CASSVGWGTGGDEQYF.

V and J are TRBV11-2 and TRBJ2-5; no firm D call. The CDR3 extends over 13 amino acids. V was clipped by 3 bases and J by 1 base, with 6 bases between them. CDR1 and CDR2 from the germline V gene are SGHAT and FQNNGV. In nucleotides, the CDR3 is TGTGCCAGCAGCTTCGGACCCCAAGAGACCCAGTACTTC. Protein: CASSFGPQETQYF.

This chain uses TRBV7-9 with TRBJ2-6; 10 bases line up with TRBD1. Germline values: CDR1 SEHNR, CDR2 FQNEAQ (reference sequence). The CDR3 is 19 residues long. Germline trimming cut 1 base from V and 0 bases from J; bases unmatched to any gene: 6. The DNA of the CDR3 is TGTGCCAGCAGCTTAGTTGCGACAGGGGGCTCCTCTGGGGCCAACGTCCTGACTTTC. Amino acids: CASSLVATGGSSGANVLTF.

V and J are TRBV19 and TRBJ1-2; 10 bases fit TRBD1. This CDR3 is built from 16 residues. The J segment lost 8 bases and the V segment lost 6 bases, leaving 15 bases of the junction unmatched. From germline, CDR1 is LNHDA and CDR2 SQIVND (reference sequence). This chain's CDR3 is CASRPSSDRGAGGYTF. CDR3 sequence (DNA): TGTGCCAGTAGACCCTCCTCGGACAGGGGGGCAGGCGGCTACACCTTC.